This is a list of T cell receptor beta chains from one sample in a study of blood T cell repertoires in COVID-19. Method: immunoSEQ multiplex PCR; TCRdb's copy keeps in-frame clones and lacks some. The sample yields about 160,000 clones, approximately 85% seen once. The source material was peripheral blood. These receptor sequences come from a man older than 75 with COVID-19, enrolled during active disease. Both conserved end residues are part of each CDR3. Fields, in order: clone size, J gene, V gene, CDR3 protein. Size is stated for part of the rows, as once, few or many counts, or as a class when the clone is expanded.

NA | TRBJ2-7 | TRBV4-2 | CASSLTSGGGISYEQYF
NA | TRBJ2-1 | TRBV7-9 | CASSRSSSYNEQFF
NA | TRBJ1-5 | TRBV29-1 | CSAQGDSNQPQHF
NA | TRBJ2-5 | TRBV28 | CASSLALAGQETQYF
once | TRBJ2-3 | TRBV4-1 | CASSLEADTQYF
once | TRBJ2-3 | TRBV3-1/TRBV3-2 | CASSLSYSTDTQYF
NA | TRBJ1-1 | TRBV18 | CASSPGQKNTEAFF
NA | TRBJ1-2 | TRBV28 | CASSLRDRVTF
NA | TRBJ2-7 | TRBV18 | CASSPEAGPNEQYF
NA | TRBJ2-4 | TRBV12-3/TRBV12-4 | CASSSGQKNIQYF
once | TRBJ2-3 | TRBV24-1 | CATSRDSITDTQYF
NA | TRBJ1-2 | TRBV4-1 | CASSQQPRQEYGYTF
NA | TRBJ1-1 | TRBV6-2/TRBV6-3 | CASSYLGVTEAFF
NA | TRBJ2-3 | TRBV27 | CASSFGSPTDTQYF
once | TRBJ2-7 | TRBV18 | CASSAGTGAYEQYF
NA | TRBJ1-1 | TRBV15 | CATSRGGHSRQTEAFF
NA | TRBJ2-7 | TRBV3-1/TRBV3-2 | CASSRVLAAYEQYF
NA | TRBJ2-1 | TRBV5-4 | CASSLGFLSSYNEQFF
NA | TRBJ1-5 | TRBV2 | CASSDGQGVGPQHF
NA | TRBJ1-1 | TRBV6-5 | CASSLRQGDTEAFF
few | TRBJ2-7 | TRBV18 | CASSPTGGREQYF
once | TRBJ2-1 | TRBV19 | CASRSGEFPYNEQFF
few | TRBJ1-1 | TRBV3-1/TRBV3-2 | CASSQWDGSEAFF
NA | TRBJ2-3 | TRBV9 | CASSVAPGLTDTQYF
NA | TRBJ2-7 | TRBV27 | CASSMLTSGRPLEQYF
once | TRBJ1-1 | TRBV28 | CASSSNPTGSEAFF
NA | TRBJ1-2 | TRBV29-1 | CSVTRLSGYTF
NA | TRBJ2-1 | TRBV3-1/TRBV3-2 | CASSQEILREQFF
many | TRBJ1-3 | TRBV19 | CASRAGSSGNTIYF
NA | TRBJ1-1 | TRBV5-1 | CASELTGGNTEAFF
NA | TRBJ2-1 | TRBV7-9 | CASSSGDRKYNEQFF
NA | TRBJ1-2 | TRBV28 | CASSPGDSTNYGYTF
NA | TRBJ2-5 | TRBV19 | CASSPTSGIETQYF
NA | TRBJ1-1 | TRBV4-2 | CASSRTTGTNTEAFF
NA | TRBJ1-3 | TRBV7-8 | CASSSLLSSGNTIYF
few | TRBJ1-1 | TRBV3-1/TRBV3-2 | CASSLRSGGGGTEAFF
NA | TRBJ1-1 | TRBV3-1/TRBV3-2 | CASSQTGSNTEAFF
NA | TRBJ1-2 | TRBV3-1/TRBV3-2 | CASSQDWSGGYGYTF
NA | TRBJ2-7 | TRBV2 | CASRTGTGGASSYEQYF
NA | TRBJ1-5 | TRBV5-6 | CASSLTYSNQPQHF
NA | TRBJ1-2 | TRBV6-6 | CASRGLGYGYTF
NA | TRBJ1-1 | TRBV5-6 | CASSYTGLGRMNTEAFF
few | TRBJ2-7 | TRBV18 | CASSPRGTGGDEQYF
NA | TRBJ2-2 | TRBV19 | CASSTLGQGIGTGELFF
NA | TRBJ1-1 | TRBV28 | CASTNSDRLRTEAFF
NA | TRBJ1-1 | TRBV10-3 | CAISTAPLAEAFF
NA | TRBJ1-1 | TRBV11-3 | CASSNPMGAETEAFF
NA | TRBJ1-1 | TRBV6-6 | CASSVTTTEAFF
once | TRBJ1-3 | TRBV15 | CATSLRVSGNTIYF
NA | TRBJ1-2 | TRBV5-1 | CASSLAVGTSYGYTF
once | TRBJ1-2 | TRBV7-9 | CASSLENRELYGYTF
once | TRBJ1-1 | TRBV7-8 | CASSFSEVMNTEAFF
NA | TRBJ1-3 | TRBV18 | CASSSNPTGSGNTIYF